These 30 T cell receptor beta chains were sequenced from one sample in a study of CD4 T cells in relation to SARS-CoV-2 and coronaviruses. For these TCRs, the target antigens are not known. TCRdb's copy holds only in-frame clones and misses some; the assay was immunoSEQ multiplex PCR. The sample lists about 36,000 clones; approximately 83% were seen once. What was sequenced was naive CD4+ T cells from PBMCs, cultured in vitro. Regarding subset: naive CD4+ T cells isolated by negative enrichment. The source is an adult with COVID-19.

The rearrangement joins TRBV12-5 to TRBJ2-1; 7 bases map to TRBD1. CDR1 and CDR2 from the germline V gene are LGHNT and FRNRAP. The CDR3 consists of 18 residues. Germline trimming cut 1 base from V and 2 bases from J; bases unmatched to any gene: 11. The CDR3 reads CASGLDHRGKWTYNEQFF. CDR3 bases: TGTGCTAGTGGTTTGGACCACAGGGGTAAGTGGACCTACAATGAGCAGTTCTTC. Drawing the rest from reference TRBV12-5 and TRBJ2-1, the complete variable domain is DARVTQTPRHKVTEMGQEVTMRCQPILGHNTVFWYRQTMMQGLELLAYFRNRAPLDDSGMPKDRFSAEMPDATLATLKIQPSEPRDSAVYFCASGLDHRGKWTYNEQFFGPGTRLTVL.

The V and J genes are TRBV24-1 and TRBJ2-5; a weak D match, TRBD1 (5 bases). Trimming cost V 2 bases and J 3 bases, with 18 bases left between them. Per the germline V gene, CDR1 is KGHDR and CDR2 is SFDVKD. The CDR3 spans 17 residues. The CDR3 region has the DNA TGTGCCACCAGTGATTCATCCAGGGCACCAAGAGAAGAGACCCAGTACTTC. Protein sequence: CATSDSSRAPREETQYF.

The chain recombines TRBV9 with TRBJ2-4, with TRBD1 identical over 7 bases. The CDR3 consists of 15 residues. Per germline, CDR1 SGDLS and CDR2 YYNGEE. Unmatched junction bases numbered 10, after V lost 1 base and J lost 9 bases. The CDR3 reads CASSVRPGTEAIQYF. In nucleotides, the CDR3 is TGTGCCAGCAGCGTACGACCGGGGACAGAGGCCATTCAGTACTTC.

The chain uses TRBV4-1 and TRBJ1-6; no reliable D call. CDR3 length: 15 amino acids. V dropped 0 bases and J dropped 8 bases, with 11 bases sitting between them. The germline gives CDR1 MGHRA, CDR2 YSYEKL. CDR3 protein: CASSQDPGVDSPLHF. DNA for the CDR3: TGCGCCAGCAGCCAAGACCCCGGAGTAGATTCACCCCTCCACTTT.

The chain employs TRBV27 and TRBJ2-1; 8 bases are shared with TRBD2. After removal of 7 bases from V and 5 bases from J, the junction contained 4 bases not matched to a gene. The CDR3 extends over 13 amino acids. The germline V gene has CDR1 MNHEY and CDR2 SMNVEV (reference sequence). CDR3 loop: CASKGLANNEQFF. CDR3 sequence (DNA): TGTGCCAGCAAAGGACTAGCAAACAATGAGCAGTTCTTC.

The chain has TRBV2 and TRBJ2-1, with a possible D match to TRBD1 (5 bases). V was clipped by 3 bases and J by 1 base, with 10 bases between them. Germline V gene lookup returns CDR1 SNHLY and CDR2 FYNNEI. The CDR3 length is 15 residues. CDR3 protein: CASSDPRVSYNEQFF. Here the CDR3 DNA reads TGTGCCAGCAGTGACCCCAGGGTGTCCTACAATGAGCAGTTCTTC.

The J gene is TRBJ2-5, the V gene TRBV28; the D is unclear. Germline V CDR1 and CDR2: MDHEN, SYDVKM. The CDR3 loop spans 13 amino acids. Trimming cost V 5 bases and J 0 bases, with 7 bases left between them. In DNA form, the CDR3 reads TGTGCCAGCAGTCCTCTCAACCAAGAGACCCAGTACTTC. Protein: CASSPLNQETQYF. Supplemented by reference TRBV28 and TRBJ2-5, the full variable domain reads DVKVTQSSRYLVKRTGEKVFLECVQDMDHENMFWYRQDPGLGLRLIYFSYDVKMKEKGDIPEGYSVSREKKERFSLILESASTNQTSMYLCASSPLNQETQYFGPGTRLLVL.

The chain has TRBV10-1 and TRBJ1-2; D is unresolved. The germline V gene has CDR1 WNHNN and CDR2 SYGVQD (reference sequence). The CDR3 is 13 residues long. Deletions cut 2 bases from V and 2 bases from J, with 6 bases between. Here the CDR3 DNA reads TGCGCCAGCAGTGAGGCGGCCAACTATGGCTACACCTTC. Translating gives CASSEAANYGYTF.

In this sample, this clone turned up once. V usage is TRBV5-1 and J usage is TRBJ1-1, with D tentatively TRBD1 (6 bases). V was shortened by 3 bases and J by 4 bases, with 13 bases between the two germline ends. Per germline, CDR1 SGHRS and CDR2 YFSETQ. CDR3 length: 14 amino acids. The CDR3 protein is CASSWGGLSTEAFF. The CDR3 DNA is TGCGCCAGCAGCTGGGGGGGGCTTAGCACTGAAGCTTTCTTT.

This clone was observed a few times. CDR3 region: CASRRSPGFEQYF. As DNA, the CDR3 is TGTGCCAGCCGGCGTAGCCCTGGGTTCGAGCAGTACTTC. The chain couples TRBV2 to TRBJ2-7; D not certain. This CDR3 is 13 amino acids long. V was clipped by 8 bases and J by 6 bases, with 17 bases between them. CDR1 and CDR2 (germline): SNHLY, FYNNEI.

The chain employs TRBV9 and TRBJ1-2; D not resolved. The CDR3 is made up of 16 amino acids. Per germline, CDR1 SGDLS and CDR2 YYNGEE. Trimming took 0 bases from V and 3 from J, leaving 15 bases between them. This CDR3 is CASSVGQGRGYYGYTF. For the CDR3, the DNA is TGTGCCAGCAGCGTAGGGCAAGGGCGGGGATACTATGGCTACACCTTC.

This clone was seen just once. The J gene is TRBJ2-1, the V gene TRBV5-1; 9 bases map to TRBD2. Trimming cost V 4 bases and J 4 bases; bases outside gene matches: 12. Germline V gene data show CDR1 as SGHRS and CDR2 as YFSETQ. The CDR3 has 17 residues. CDR3 bases: TGCGCCAGCAGCAGTACCCCCGGGACTAGCCGATACAATGAGCAGTTCTTC. The encoded protein is CASSSTPGTSRYNEQFF.

This clone appeared once. The chain joins TRBV19 to TRBJ2-5; D might be TRBD2 (5 bases). In germline, CDR1 is LNHDA, CDR2 SQIVND (reference sequence). With 7 bases removed from V and 3 bases from J, the gap between germline ends came to 15 bases. The CDR3 sequence is 14 residues long. The CDR3 region is CASNEGRRKETQYF. CDR3 sequence (DNA): TGTGCCAGTAACGAGGGCAGAAGAAAAGAGACCCAGTACTTC.

The rearrangement joins TRBV3-1 (or the pseudogene TRBV3-2) to TRBJ2-7; D may be TRBD2 (6 bases). Germline CDR1 and CDR2: LGHDT and YNNKEL (reference sequence). The CDR3 contains 13 residues. Between the trimmed V and J ends, which lost 0 bases and 4 bases, there was a span of 7 bases. CDR3 sequence reads: CASSQEGGYEQYF. CDR3 nucleotides: TGTGCCAGCAGCCAAGAGGGGGGATACGAGCAGTACTTC.

This clone showed up just a few times. The chain has TRBV7-9 and TRBJ1-3; D is undetermined. The germline V gene has CDR1 SEHNR and CDR2 FQNEAQ (reference sequence). The V end lost 5 bases, the J end lost 0 bases, and 11 bases lay between the germline ends. CDR3 size: 15 residues. CDR3 loop: CASSPDGRSGNTIYF. CDR3 nucleotide sequence: TGTGCCAGCAGCCCAGACGGGCGCTCTGGAAACACCATATATTTT.

This rearrangement joins TRBV4-1 to TRBJ2-5, with 8 bases aligning to TRBD2. V was clipped by 1 base and J by 5 bases; unmatched bases: 12. The CDR3 sequence is 17 residues long. The germline gives CDR1 MGHRA, CDR2 YSYEKL. The DNA for the CDR3 is TGCGCCAGCAGCCAAGCAAGCGGGAGCGGGCTGTGGGAGACCCAGTACTTC. Encoded protein: CASSQASGSGLWETQYF.

V and J are TRBV18 and TRBJ2-7; possibly TRBD2 for D (5 bases). CDR1 and CDR2 (germline): KGHSH, LQKENI. The CDR3 length is 15 residues. Trimming stripped 1 base from V and 4 bases from J, with 14 bases between. The CDR3 reads CASSPQTGSGYEQYF. CDR3 DNA sequence: TGTGCCAGCTCACCACAGACGGGTTCGGGGTACGAGCAGTACTTC. The full variable domain, with the rest looked up from reference TRBV18 and TRBJ2-7, is NAGVMQNPRHLVRRRGQEARLRCSPMKGHSHVYWYRQLPEEGLKFMVYLQKENIIDESGMPKERFSAEFPKEGPSILRIQQVVRGDSAAYFCASSPQTGSGYEQYFGPGTRLTVT.

The chain recombines TRBV27 with TRBJ1-1, with 9 bases lining up with TRBD1. Trimming took 5 bases from V and 6 from J; bases not matched to a gene: 7. CDR1 and CDR2 from the germline V gene are MNHEY and SMNVEV (reference sequence). CDR3 length equals 14 residues. DNA for the CDR3: TGTGCCAGCAGTAGAAACAGGGGGCGAGCTGAAGCTTTCTTT. This translates into CASSRNRGRAEAFF.

The rearrangement joins TRBV20-1 to TRBJ1-5, with D unresolved. Germline assignment: CDR1 DFQATT and CDR2 SNEGSKA (reference sequence). Trimming removed 3 bases from V and 0 bases from J, with 6 bases in between. This CDR3 has 13 amino acids. The CDR3 DNA reads as TGCAGTGCTAGTCTTGGTAGCAATCAGCCCCAGCATTTT. Its protein product is CSASLGSNQPQHF.

The gene calls are TRBV25-1 and TRBJ1-3, with D possibly matching TRBD1 (5 bases). The CDR3 length is 14 residues. Trimming cost V 5 bases and J 2 bases, with 10 bases left between them. The germline CDR1 and CDR2 sequences are MGHDK and SYGVNS. The CDR3 nucleotides are TGTGCCAGCAGTAGGTGGGACGCTGGAAACACCATATATTTT. Protein product: CASSRWDAGNTIYF.

This clone showed up just once. V and J are TRBV6-2 or TRBV6-3 and TRBJ2-3, with 7 positions matching TRBD2. CDR3 length: 18 residues. Germline V CDR1 and CDR2: MNHEY, SVGEGT. The V and J ends lost 2 bases and 1 base, in that order; junction bases with no gene match: 12. In DNA form, the CDR3 reads TGTGCCAGCAGTTACCTTACCAGAAACGGGAGGCGCACAGATACGCAGTATTTT. It yields the protein CASSYLTRNGRRTDTQYF.

This clone was seen just once. This sequence joins TRBV18 and TRBJ2-6; D call uncertain. The germline V and J ends were trimmed by 2 bases and 2 bases, with 7 bases remaining between them. Germline CDR1 KGHSH, CDR2 LQKENI. The CDR3 runs 15 residues. CDR3 region: CASSPLTAGANVLTF. In DNA, the CDR3 is TGTGCCAGCTCACCATTAACAGCTGGGGCCAACGTCCTGACTTTC.

This chain joins TRBV3-1 (or the pseudogene TRBV3-2) and TRBJ1-3; 7 bases align to TRBD1. Trimming cost V 0 bases and J 1 base; bases outside gene matches: 9. Germline V gives CDR1 LGHDT, CDR2 YNNKEL (reference sequence). The CDR3 has 18 residues. The chain's CDR3 is CASSQDVTGQLSGNTIYF. The DNA for the CDR3 is TGTGCCAGCAGCCAAGATGTCACGGGACAGCTTTCTGGAAACACCATATATTTT.

The V and J genes are TRBV28 and TRBJ1-1; a possible D gene is TRBD1 (5 bases). The V gene lost 4 bases and the J gene lost 5 bases, with 8 bases spanning the gap. Germline CDR1 and CDR2: MDHEN and SYDVKM. This CDR3 spans 12 amino acids. CDR3 in DNA: TGTGCCAGCAGTTGGAGACAGACTGAAGCTTTCTTT. It encodes CASSWRQTEAFF.

This clone was seen more than once but under ten times. The V call is TRBV5-5, the J call TRBJ2-2; D is unresolved. The CDR3 sequence is 15 residues long. The V and J ends lost 2 bases and 0 bases respectively, with 8 bases between them. Germline loops: CDR1 SGHKS, CDR2 YYEKEE (reference sequence). CDR3 DNA sequence: TGTGCCAGCAGCTTTCAGCTAACGAACACCGGGGAGCTGTTTTTT. Translating it yields CASSFQLTNTGELFF.

Only a few counts were recorded for this clone. The V call is TRBV3-1 (or the pseudogene TRBV3-2), the J call TRBJ1-3; D not resolved. Germline V CDR1 and CDR2: LGHDT, YNNKEL (reference sequence). The germline V and J ends were trimmed by 1 base and 4 bases, with 11 bases remaining between them. The CDR3 extends over 15 amino acids. The CDR3 nucleotides read TGTGCCAGCAGCCAAGCCGGCTTAGGGGGAAACACCATATATTTT. It encodes CASSQAGLGGNTIYF.

This chain links TRBV6-2 or TRBV6-3 with TRBJ2-1; D not certain. CDR1 is MNHEY, CDR2 SVGEGT, per germline. V lost 5 bases and J lost 7, with 6 bases in between. This CDR3 comprises 11 residues. The CDR3 loop is CASSRRNEQFF. DNA for the CDR3: TGTGCCAGCAGTCGTAGGAATGAGCAGTTCTTC.

V gene TRBV5-4 combines with J gene TRBJ2-2; 12 bases align to TRBD2. With V trimmed by 3 bases and J by 1 base, 1 base remained unmatched. Germline values: CDR1 SGHNT, CDR2 YYREEE (reference sequence). The CDR3 contains 16 residues. The CDR3 sequence: CASSSLAGGNTGELFF. In DNA form, the CDR3 reads TGTGCCAGCAGCTCACTAGCGGGAGGGAACACCGGGGAGCTGTTTTTT.

CDR3 amino acids: CATSDSITVSYNEQFF. Written as DNA, the CDR3 is TGTGCCACCAGTGATTCTATAACAGTCTCCTACAATGAGCAGTTCTTC. The chain recombines TRBV24-1 with TRBJ2-1; unclear D gene. The CDR3 is 16 amino acids. CDR1 and CDR2 (germline): KGHDR, SFDVKD. V shed 2 bases and J shed 0 bases, with 10 bases lying between them.

The V call is TRBV3-1 (or the pseudogene TRBV3-2), the J call TRBJ2-1; 7 bases are shared with TRBD2. Trimming at V came to 1 base and at J to 8 bases, leaving 11 bases not matched to a gene. There are 16 residues in the CDR3. CDR1 LGHDT and CDR2 YNNKEL come from the germline V gene (reference sequence). The CDR3 bases are TGTGCCAGCAGCCAAGTTCGGGCGCGGGAGTTGGATGAGCAGTTCTTC. This codes for CASSQVRARELDEQFF.